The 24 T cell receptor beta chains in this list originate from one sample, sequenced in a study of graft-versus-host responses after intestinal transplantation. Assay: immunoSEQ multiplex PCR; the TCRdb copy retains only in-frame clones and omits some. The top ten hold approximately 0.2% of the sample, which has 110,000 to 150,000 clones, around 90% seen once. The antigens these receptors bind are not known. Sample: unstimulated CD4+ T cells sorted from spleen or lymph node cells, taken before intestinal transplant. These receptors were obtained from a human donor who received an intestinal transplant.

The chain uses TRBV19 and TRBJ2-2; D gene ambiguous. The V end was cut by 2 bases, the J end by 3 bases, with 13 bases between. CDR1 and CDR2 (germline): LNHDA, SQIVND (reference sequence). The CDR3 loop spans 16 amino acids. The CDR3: CASSIRGGVDTGELFF. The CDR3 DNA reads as TGTGCCAGTAGTATAAGAGGCGGAGTCGACACCGGGGAGCTGTTTTTT.

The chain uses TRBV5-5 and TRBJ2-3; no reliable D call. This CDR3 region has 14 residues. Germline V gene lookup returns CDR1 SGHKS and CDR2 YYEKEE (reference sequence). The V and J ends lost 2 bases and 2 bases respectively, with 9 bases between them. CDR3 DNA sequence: TGTGCCAGCAGCTTTGGTCCAGCCACAGATACGCAGTATTTT. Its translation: CASSFGPATDTQYF.

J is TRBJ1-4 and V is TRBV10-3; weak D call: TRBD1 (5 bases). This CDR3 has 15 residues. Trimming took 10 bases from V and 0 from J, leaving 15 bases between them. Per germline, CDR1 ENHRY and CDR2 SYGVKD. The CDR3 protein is CATQRGLATNEKLFF. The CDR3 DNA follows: TGTGCCACCCAGAGGGGACTTGCAACTAATGAAAAACTGTTTTTT.

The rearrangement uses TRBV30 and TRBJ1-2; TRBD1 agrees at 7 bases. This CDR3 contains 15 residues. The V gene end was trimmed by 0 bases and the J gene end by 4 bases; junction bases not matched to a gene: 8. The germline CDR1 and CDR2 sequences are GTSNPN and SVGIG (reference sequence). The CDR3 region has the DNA TGTGCCTGGAGTGTACAGAGGGGGCAGGTCTATGGCTACACCTTC. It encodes CAWSVQRGQVYGYTF.

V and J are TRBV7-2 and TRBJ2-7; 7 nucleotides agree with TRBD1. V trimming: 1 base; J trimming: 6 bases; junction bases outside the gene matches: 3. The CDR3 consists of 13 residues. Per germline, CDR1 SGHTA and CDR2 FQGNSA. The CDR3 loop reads CASSLGGTVEQYF. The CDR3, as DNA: TGTGCCAGCAGCTTAGGAGGGACAGTCGAGCAGTACTTC.

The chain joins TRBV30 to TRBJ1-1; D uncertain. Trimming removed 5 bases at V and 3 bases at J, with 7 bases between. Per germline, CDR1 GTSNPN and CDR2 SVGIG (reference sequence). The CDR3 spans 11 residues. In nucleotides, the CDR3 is TGTGCCTGGGTTGGACACACTGAAGCTTTCTTT. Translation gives CAWVGHTEAFF.

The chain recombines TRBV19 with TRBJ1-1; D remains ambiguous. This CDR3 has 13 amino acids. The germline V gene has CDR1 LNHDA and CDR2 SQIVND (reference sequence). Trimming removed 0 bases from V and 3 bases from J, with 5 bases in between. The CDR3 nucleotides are TGTGCCAGTAGTATAGACGGCGACACTGAAGCTTTCTTT. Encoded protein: CASSIDGDTEAFF.

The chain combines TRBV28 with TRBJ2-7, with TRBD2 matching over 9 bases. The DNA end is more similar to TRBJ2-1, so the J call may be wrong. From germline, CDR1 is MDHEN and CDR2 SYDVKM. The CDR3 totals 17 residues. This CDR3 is CASSLPLGAGGHNEQFF. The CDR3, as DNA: TGTGCCAGCAGTTTACCCCTTGGAGCGGGAGGCCACAATGAGCAGTTCTTC.

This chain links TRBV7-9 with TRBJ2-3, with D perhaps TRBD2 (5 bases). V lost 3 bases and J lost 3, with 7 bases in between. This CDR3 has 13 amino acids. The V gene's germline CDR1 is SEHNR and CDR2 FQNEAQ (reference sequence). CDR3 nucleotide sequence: TGTGCCAGCAGCTTTAGGGAGACAGATACGCAGTATTTT. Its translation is CASSFRETDTQYF.

The CDR3 DNA is TGTGCCAGCAGGAGAGACGGATACACTGAAGCTTTCTTT. This sequence encodes CASRRDGYTEAFF. The V and J genes are TRBV28 and TRBJ1-1; D is uncertain. This CDR3 is 13 amino acids long. Trimming cost V 6 bases and J 3 bases, with 11 bases left between them. Germline V gene sequence: CDR1 MDHEN, CDR2 SYDVKM.

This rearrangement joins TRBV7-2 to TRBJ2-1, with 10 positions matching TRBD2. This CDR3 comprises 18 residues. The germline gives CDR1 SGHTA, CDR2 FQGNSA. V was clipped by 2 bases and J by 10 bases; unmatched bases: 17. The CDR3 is CASSLLVGGTSVAGEQFF. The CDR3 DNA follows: TGTGCCAGCAGCTTATTGGTGGGGGGGACTAGCGTAGCGGGGGAGCAGTTCTTC. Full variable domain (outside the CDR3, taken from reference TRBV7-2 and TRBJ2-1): GAGVSQSPSNKVTEKGKDVELRCDPISGHTALYWYRQSLGQGLEFLIYFQGNSAPDKSGLPSDRFSAERTGGSVSTLTIQRTQQEDSAVYLCASSLLVGGTSVAGEQFFGPGTRLTVL.

This chain's CDR3 is CAWFLAGGGTEAFF. DNA of the CDR3: TGTGCCTGGTTCTTAGCCGGGGGTGGCACTGAAGCTTTCTTT. This chain connects TRBV30 to TRBJ1-1; tentative D call: TRBD1 (5 bases). Germline-derived CDR1 and CDR2 are GTSNPN and SVGIG (reference sequence). This CDR3 is built from 14 residues. The ends were cut back, 5 bases at V and 4 bases at J, with 17 bases in the middle.

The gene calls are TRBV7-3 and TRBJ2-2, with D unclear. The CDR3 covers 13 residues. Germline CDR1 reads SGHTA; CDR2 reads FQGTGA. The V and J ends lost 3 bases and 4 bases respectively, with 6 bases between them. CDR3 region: CASSFGRTGELFF. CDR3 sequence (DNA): TGTGCCAGCAGCTTCGGTCGCACCGGGGAGCTGTTTTTT.

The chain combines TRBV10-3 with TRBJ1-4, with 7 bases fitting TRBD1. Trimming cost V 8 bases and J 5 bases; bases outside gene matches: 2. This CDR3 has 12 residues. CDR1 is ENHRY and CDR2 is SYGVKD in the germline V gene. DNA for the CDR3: TGTGCCATCTCAGGGGGGAATGAAAAACTGTTTTTT. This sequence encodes CAISGGNEKLFF.

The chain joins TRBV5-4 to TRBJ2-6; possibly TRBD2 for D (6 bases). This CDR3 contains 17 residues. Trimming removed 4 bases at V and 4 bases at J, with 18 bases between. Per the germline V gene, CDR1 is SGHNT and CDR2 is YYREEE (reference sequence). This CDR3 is CASSLPIAGTGANVLTF. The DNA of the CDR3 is TGTGCCAGCAGCCTGCCGATTGCGGGAACAGGGGCCAACGTCCTGACTTTC.

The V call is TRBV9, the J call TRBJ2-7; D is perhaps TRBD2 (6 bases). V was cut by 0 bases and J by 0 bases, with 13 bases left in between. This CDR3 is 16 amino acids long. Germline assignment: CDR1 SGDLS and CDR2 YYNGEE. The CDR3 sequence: CASSVGAGGSSYEQYF. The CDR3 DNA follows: TGTGCCAGCAGCGTAGGGGCCGGAGGGAGCTCCTACGAGCAGTACTTC.

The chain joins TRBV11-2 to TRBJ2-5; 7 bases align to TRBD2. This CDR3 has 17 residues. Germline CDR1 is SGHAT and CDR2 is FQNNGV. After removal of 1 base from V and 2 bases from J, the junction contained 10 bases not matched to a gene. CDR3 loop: CASSLARLAVNQETQYF. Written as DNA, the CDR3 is TGTGCCAGCAGCTTAGCTCGGCTAGCGGTGAATCAAGAGACCCAGTACTTC.

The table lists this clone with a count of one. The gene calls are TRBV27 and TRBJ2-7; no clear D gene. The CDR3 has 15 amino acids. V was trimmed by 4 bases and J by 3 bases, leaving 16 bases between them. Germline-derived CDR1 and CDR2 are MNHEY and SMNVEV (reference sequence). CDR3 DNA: TGTGCCAGCAGTTCTCCTGCGGCAGGAAACTACGAGCAGTACTTC. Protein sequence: CASSSPAAGNYEQYF.

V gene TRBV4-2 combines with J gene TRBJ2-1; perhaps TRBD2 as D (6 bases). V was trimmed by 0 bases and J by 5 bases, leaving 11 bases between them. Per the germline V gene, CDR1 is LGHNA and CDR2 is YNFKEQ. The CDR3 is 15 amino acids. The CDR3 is CASSQDGGQDNEQFF. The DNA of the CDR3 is TGTGCCAGCAGCCAAGATGGAGGGCAAGACAATGAGCAGTTCTTC.

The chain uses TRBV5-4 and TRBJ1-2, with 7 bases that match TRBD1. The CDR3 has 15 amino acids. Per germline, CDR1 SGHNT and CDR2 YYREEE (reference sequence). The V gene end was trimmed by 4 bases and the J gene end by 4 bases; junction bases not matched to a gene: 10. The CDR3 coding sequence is TGTGCCAGCAGCGAACGACAGGGAGGCGTCTATGGCTACACCTTC. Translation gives CASSERQGGVYGYTF.

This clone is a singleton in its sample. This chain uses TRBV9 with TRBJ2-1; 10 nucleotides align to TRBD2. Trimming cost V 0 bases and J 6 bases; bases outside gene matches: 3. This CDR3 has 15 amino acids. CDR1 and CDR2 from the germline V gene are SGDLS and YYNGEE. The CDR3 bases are TGTGCCAGCAGCGTAGACAGCGGGAGGGTCAATGAGCAGTTCTTC. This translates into CASSVDSGRVNEQFF. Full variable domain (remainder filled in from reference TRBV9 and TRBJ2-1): DSGVTQTPKHLITATGQRVTLRCSPRSGDLSVYWYQQSLDQGLQFLIQYYNGEERAKGNILERFSAQQFPDLHSELNLSSLELGDSALYFCASSVDSGRVNEQFFGPGTRLTVL.

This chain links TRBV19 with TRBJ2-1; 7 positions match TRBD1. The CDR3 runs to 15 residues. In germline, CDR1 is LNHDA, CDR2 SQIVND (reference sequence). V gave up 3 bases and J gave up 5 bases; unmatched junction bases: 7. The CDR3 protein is CASSMAGGTHNEQFF. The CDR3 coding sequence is TGTGCCAGTAGTATGGCAGGGGGAACACACAATGAGCAGTTCTTC.

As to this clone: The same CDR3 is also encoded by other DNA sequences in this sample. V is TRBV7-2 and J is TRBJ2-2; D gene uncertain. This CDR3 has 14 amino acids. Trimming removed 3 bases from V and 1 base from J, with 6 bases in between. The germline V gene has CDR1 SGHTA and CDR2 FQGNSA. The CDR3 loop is CASSLALNTGELFF. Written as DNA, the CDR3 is TGTGCCAGCAGCTTGGCCTTGAACACCGGGGAGCTGTTTTTT. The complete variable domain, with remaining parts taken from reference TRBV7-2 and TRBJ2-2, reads GAGVSQSPSNKVTEKGKDVELRCDPISGHTALYWYRQSLGQGLEFLIYFQGNSAPDKSGLPSDRFSAERTGGSVSTLTIQRTQQEDSAVYLCASSLALNTGELFFGEGSRLTVL.

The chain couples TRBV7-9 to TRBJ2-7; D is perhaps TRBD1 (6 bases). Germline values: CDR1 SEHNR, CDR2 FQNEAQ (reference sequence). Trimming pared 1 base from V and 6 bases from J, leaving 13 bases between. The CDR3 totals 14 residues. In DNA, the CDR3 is TGTGCCAGCAGCTTAGACAGGGCCCTTGGCGAGCAGTACTTC. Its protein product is CASSLDRALGEQYF.